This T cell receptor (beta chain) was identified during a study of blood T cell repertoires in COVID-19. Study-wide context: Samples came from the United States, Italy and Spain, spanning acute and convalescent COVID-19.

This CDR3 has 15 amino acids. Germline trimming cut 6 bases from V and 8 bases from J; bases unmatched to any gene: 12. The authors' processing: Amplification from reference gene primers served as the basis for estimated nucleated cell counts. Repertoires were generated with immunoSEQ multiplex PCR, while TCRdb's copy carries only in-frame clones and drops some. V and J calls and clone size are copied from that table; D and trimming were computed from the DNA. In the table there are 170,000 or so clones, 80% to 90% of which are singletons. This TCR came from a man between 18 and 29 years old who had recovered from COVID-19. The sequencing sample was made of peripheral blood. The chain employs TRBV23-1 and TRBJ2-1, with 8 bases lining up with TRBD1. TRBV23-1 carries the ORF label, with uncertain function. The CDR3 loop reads CASRGRDRPNYEQFF. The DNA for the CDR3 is TGCGCCAGCAGGGGCCGGGACAGGCCTAACTATGAGCAGTTCTTC.